This passage covers 27 T cell receptor beta chains from one sample sequenced in a study of blood T cell repertoires in COVID-19. The repertoire was sequenced with immunoSEQ multiplex PCR; TCRdb's copy has only in-frame clones and lacks some. The profile shows fewer than 150,000 clones, around 76% of them singletons. The sequenced material came from peripheral blood. These receptors were obtained from a human donor in a cohort sampled during active COVID-19.

CDR3 protein: CAIRDTNTEAFF. CDR3 nucleotide sequence: TGTGCCATCAGGGACACGAACACTGAAGCTTTCTTT. This chain connects TRBV10-3 to TRBJ1-1; perhaps TRBD1 as D (5 bases). Germline V lookup: CDR1 ENHRY, CDR2 SYGVKD. The germline V and J ends were trimmed by 6 bases and 1 base, with 6 bases remaining between them. CDR3 length equals 12 residues.

The rearrangement links TRBV29-1 to TRBJ2-7, with D possibly TRBD1 on 5 matching bases. From germline, CDR1 is SQVTM and CDR2 ANQGSEA. Between the trimmed V and J ends, which lost 7 bases and 0 bases, there was a span of 10 bases. CDR3 size: 12 residues. CDR3 nucleotides: TGCAGCGCCCAAGGGGCCTCCTACGAGCAGTACTTC. This gives the protein CSAQGASYEQYF.

The gene calls are TRBV4-1 and TRBJ1-1; D ambiguous. The CDR3 spans 14 residues. Germline V gene data show CDR1 as MGHRA and CDR2 as YSYEKL. Trimming removed 1 base from V and 5 bases from J, with 11 bases in between. CDR3 protein: CASSQGRAGTEAFF. The CDR3, as DNA: TGCGCCAGCAGCCAAGGGAGGGCGGGGACTGAAGCTTTCTTT.

The chain combines TRBV11-2 with TRBJ2-3; D may be TRBD1 (5 bases). CDR3 length: 15 amino acids. V lost 2 bases and J 1 base, leaving 10 bases between the germline ends. Per germline, CDR1 SGHAT and CDR2 FQNNGV. Here the CDR3 reads CASSLQGVGTDTQYF. The CDR3 nucleotides read TGTGCCAGCAGCTTACAGGGTGTGGGCACAGATACGCAGTATTTT.

This chain links TRBV5-1 with TRBJ2-7, with 7 nucleotides matching TRBD1. Per the germline V gene, CDR1 is SGHRS and CDR2 is YFSETQ. The junction had 17 bases not matched to a gene; V was cut back by 6 bases and J by 2 bases. This CDR3 comprises 17 residues. The CDR3 DNA is TGCGCCAGCAAGGAGACAGGGACCCTAAGGGGTACCTACGAGCAGTACTTC. Residues: CASKETGTLRGTYEQYF.

V gene TRBV7-8 combines with J gene TRBJ1-6, with a possible D match to TRBD1 (5 bases). CDR1 and CDR2 from the germline V gene are SGHVS and FQNEAQ. The CDR3 totals 16 residues. Deletions cut 5 bases from V and 8 bases from J, with 19 bases between. The CDR3 DNA is TGTGCCAGCAGCCCCTACAGGTCCCTTCAGGATTCACCCCTCCACTTT. The encoded protein is CASSPYRSLQDSPLHF.

This chain uses TRBV7-8 with TRBJ2-1, with a weak D call TRBD1 (6 bases). Germline assignment: CDR1 SGHVS and CDR2 FQNEAQ. V lost 2 bases, J lost 4 bases, and 15 bases lay in between. The CDR3 covers 16 residues. CDR3 sequence reads: CASSLMVGTTYNEQFF. The CDR3 nucleotides are TGTGCCAGCAGCTTAATGGTTGGGACAACGTACAATGAGCAGTTCTTC. Together with reference TRBV7-8 and TRBJ2-1, the CDR3 gives the full variable domain: GAGVSQSPRYKVAKRGQDVALRCDPISGHVSLFWYQQALGQGPEFLTYFQNEAQLDKSGLPSDRFFAERPEGSVSTLKIQRTQQEDSAVYLCASSLMVGTTYNEQFFGPGTRLTVL.

The CDR3 DNA sequence: TGTGCCAGCAGTTGGGGGGGGGAAACTGAAGCTTTCTTT. Protein product: CASSWGGETEAFF. The chain employs TRBV6-6 and TRBJ1-1, with D tentatively TRBD1 (5 bases). V dropped 4 bases and J dropped 5 bases, with 11 bases sitting between them. In germline, CDR1 is MNHNY, CDR2 SVGAGI (reference sequence). The CDR3 is 13 amino acids.

J is TRBJ1-3 and V is TRBV10-2, with no clear D. With 10 bases removed from V and 0 bases from J, the gap between germline ends came to 7 bases. The CDR3 is 12 residues long. CDR1 is WSHSY, CDR2 SAAADI, per germline. The CDR3 is CATSDSGNTIYF. The CDR3 nucleotides are TGCGCCACCTCAGACTCTGGAAACACCATATATTTT.

This clone was recorded once. The chain employs TRBV7-8 and TRBJ2-1, with 14 bases fitting TRBD2. Germline CDR1 and CDR2: SGHVS and FQNEAQ. V lost 2 bases, J lost 4 bases, and 7 bases stayed unmatched. CDR3 size: 18 residues. The chain's CDR3 is CASSLPRRLAGGYNEQFF. The CDR3 nucleotides read TGTGCCAGCAGCTTACCCAGAAGACTAGCGGGGGGGTACAATGAGCAGTTCTTC.

This CDR3 is CSVVWVAGGQETQYF. The DNA of the CDR3 is TGCAGCGTGGTTTGGGTTGCGGGGGGTCAAGAGACCCAGTACTTC. This sequence joins TRBV29-1 and TRBJ2-5; TRBD2 matches at 8 bases. Germline V gene lookup returns CDR1 SQVTM and CDR2 ANQGSEA. The CDR3 totals 15 residues. V lost 6 bases, J lost 2 bases, and 11 bases stayed unmatched.

This clone was counted once. DNA for the CDR3: TGCGCCAGCAGCCTAGCAGGGGAGACCTATAATTCACCCCTCCACTTT. It encodes CASSLAGETYNSPLHF. The chain carries TRBV5-1 and TRBJ1-6; D is possibly TRBD1 (6 bases). V was trimmed by 4 bases and J by 2 bases, leaving 13 bases between them. The V gene's germline CDR1 is SGHRS and CDR2 YFSETQ. CDR3 size: 16 residues.

The genes are TRBV3-1 (or the pseudogene TRBV3-2) and TRBJ2-2, with D hard to call. The CDR3 sequence is 14 residues long. Germline-derived CDR1 and CDR2 are LGHDT and YNNKEL (reference sequence). V shed 1 base and J shed 7 bases, with 10 bases lying between them. The CDR3 DNA sequence: TGTGCCAGCAGCCAAGGTCTTCGAGGCGGGGAGCTGTTTTTT. Translation gives CASSQGLRGGELFF.

As regards this clone: A junction end diverges from the germline sequence, so it may reflect a read error. The chain uses TRBV7-9 and TRBJ1-3, with TRBD1 matching over 10 bases. This CDR3 contains 11 residues. The germline V gene encodes CDR1 SEHNR and CDR2 FQNEAQ (reference sequence). The CDR3 DNA reads as TGTGCCAGCAGCTTAAGCGGGACAGGGGACTTT. This encodes CASSLSGTGDF. The entire variable domain, with the rest obtained from reference TRBV7-9 and TRBJ1-3, is as follows: DTGVSQNPRHKITKRGQNVTFRCDPISEHNRLYWYRQTLGQGPEFLTYFQNEAQLEKSRLLSDRFSAERPKGSFSTLEIQRTEQGDSAMYLCASSLSGTGDFGEGSWLTVV.

The chain uses TRBV29-1 and TRBJ2-5, with 11 bases identical to TRBD2. The V gene's germline CDR1 is SQVTM and CDR2 ANQGSEA. This CDR3 has 14 residues. Trimming cost V 4 bases and J 1 base; bases outside gene matches: 2. In DNA, the CDR3 is TGCAGCGTTGCTAGCGGGGGGTCCCAAGAGACCCAGTACTTC. Its protein is CSVASGGSQETQYF.

The chain employs TRBV3-1 (or the pseudogene TRBV3-2) and TRBJ2-2; 8 bases are a match to TRBD1. V dropped 5 bases and J dropped 6; count of bases not matched to a gene: 5. The CDR3 spans 14 residues. The germline gives CDR1 LGHDT, CDR2 YNNKEL (reference sequence). The CDR3 bases are TGTGCCAGCAGCACCCGGACAGGGCCCGGGGAGCTGTTTTTT. Translating gives CASSTRTGPGELFF.

The chain is built from TRBV28 and TRBJ2-5; 10 nucleotides match TRBD2. Germline V lookup: CDR1 MDHEN, CDR2 SYDVKM. The CDR3 sequence is 14 residues long. J was trimmed by 5 bases and V by 5 bases; bases with no gene match: 5. CDR3 sequence (DNA): TGTGCCAGCAGTAAGCGGGGGGGCCGGGAGACCCAGTACTTC. Translation: CASSKRGGRETQYF.

This clone has more than one count but fewer than ten. The rearrangement uses TRBV7-2 and TRBJ1-1; D might be TRBD1 (6 bases). V shed 6 bases and J shed 11 bases, with 19 bases lying between them. The CDR3 contains 13 residues. Per the germline V gene, CDR1 is SGHTA and CDR2 is FQGNSA. CDR3 DNA: TGTGCCAGCAGACCACCGGGACACCTCGAGGCTTTCTTT. Translated: CASRPPGHLEAFF.

The chain combines TRBV5-1 with TRBJ2-5, with 8 bases aligning to TRBD2. Looked up from germline, CDR1 is SGHRS and CDR2 is YFSETQ. The ends lost 3 bases at V and 4 bases at J; junction bases unmatched: 5. The CDR3 runs to 14 residues. The CDR3, as DNA: TGCGCCAGCAGCTCCGGACTAGCACGAGAGACCCAGTACTTC. Translation: CASSSGLARETQYF.

The V and J genes are TRBV9 and TRBJ1-1; tentatively, D is TRBD1 (5 bases). V was clipped by 0 bases and J by 0 bases, with 9 bases between them. This CDR3 is 15 amino acids long. Germline values: CDR1 SGDLS, CDR2 YYNGEE. The CDR3 DNA is TGTGCCAGCAGCGTAGGGCAGGGCTTGAACACTGAAGCTTTCTTT. Residues: CASSVGQGLNTEAFF. The full variable domain, rest sourced from reference TRBV9 and TRBJ1-1, is DSGVTQTPKHLITATGQRVTLRCSPRSGDLSVYWYQQSLDQGLQFLIQYYNGEERAKGNILERFSAQQFPDLHSELNLSSLELGDSALYFCASSVGQGLNTEAFFGQGTRLTVV.

This clone has a handful of counts. V gene TRBV3-1 (or the pseudogene TRBV3-2) combines with J gene TRBJ2-3, with 7 nucleotides matching TRBD2. CDR3 length: 12 residues. Germline values: CDR1 LGHDT, CDR2 YNNKEL (reference sequence). V was pared by 11 bases and J by 1 base, with 3 bases of the junction left unmatched. DNA of the CDR3: TGTGCCGTGGGGAGGGGCACAGATACGCAGTATTTT. Translation gives CAVGRGTDTQYF.

The gene calls are TRBV2 and TRBJ1-2; no definite D call. Trimming left V 3 bases short and J 6 bases short, with 11 bases between. Germline V CDR1 and CDR2: SNHLY, FYNNEI. CDR3 length: 13 residues. CDR3 nucleotides: TGTGCCAGCAGTGAGCGGGCTGCCCATGGCTACACCTTC. As protein: CASSERAAHGYTF.

The chain carries TRBV10-1 and TRBJ2-5; TRBD1 agrees at 7 bases. The CDR3 contains 13 residues. Germline V gene data show CDR1 as WNHNN and CDR2 as SYGVQD (reference sequence). The CDR3 DNA is TGCGCAGATCTGAGGGGGCCCCAAGAGACCCAGTACTTC. Translating gives CADLRGPQETQYF.

The chain links TRBV27 to TRBJ1-5, with 8 bases fitting TRBD1. CDR1 is MNHEY, CDR2 SMNVEV, per germline (reference sequence). CDR3 length: 17 amino acids. V was pared by 4 bases and J by 2 bases, with 10 bases of the junction left unmatched. The DNA for the CDR3 is TGTGCCAGCAGTTCCTGGGCGACAGGGGCACGCAATCAGCCCCAGCATTTT. This sequence encodes CASSSWATGARNQPQHF.

This chain uses TRBV6-1 with TRBJ1-1; no clear D gene. The CDR3 sequence is 13 residues long. The V gene lost 3 bases and the J gene lost 4 bases, with 9 bases spanning the gap. Germline-derived CDR1 and CDR2 are MNHNS and SASEGT. CDR3 sequence (DNA): TGTGCCAGCAGTGAGGGAGGAGGCACTGAAGCTTTCTTT. It codes for CASSEGGGTEAFF.

The rearrangement joins TRBV30 to TRBJ2-3, with TRBD2 matching 8 bases. Germline trimming cut 0 bases from V and 12 bases from J; bases unmatched to any gene: 5. Germline lookup yields CDR1 GTSNPN and CDR2 SVGIG (reference sequence). The CDR3 is made up of 12 amino acids. CDR3: CAWSVRGLGQYF. The DNA of the CDR3 is TGTGCCTGGAGTGTACGGGGACTAGGCCAGTATTTT.

As to this clone: The same CDR3 can be traced to other DNA sequences in this sample. V gene TRBV28 combines with J gene TRBJ1-2; 10 nucleotides agree with TRBD1. V was pared by 3 bases and J by 2 bases, with 0 bases of the junction left unmatched. This CDR3 spans 14 amino acids. Germline CDR1 and CDR2: MDHEN and SYDVKM. The CDR3 protein is CASSLGQGNYGYTF. The CDR3, as DNA: TGTGCCAGCAGTTTGGGACAGGGGAACTATGGCTACACCTTC.